This T cell receptor beta chain appears in the sequencing data of a study of CD8 T cells in ankylosing spondylitis. Study results and caveats: There was a TCR beta motif, made of several highly homologous variants, that appeared characteristic of ankylosing spondylitis blood.

Each CDR3 protein is one row after TCRdb ran MiXCR on the 5' RACE reads. The sample carries 45,000 to 65,000 distinct CDR3 sequences, about 7% recorded once. The table lists this clonotype with many counts. Its antigen remains unidentified. Germline loops: CDR1 SNHLY, CDR2 FYNNEI. The CDR3 consists of 13 residues. Trimming shortened V by 6 bases and J by 2 bases, and 11 bases separated the two germline ends. The chain recombines TRBV2 with TRBJ2-7; weak D call: TRBD1 (5 bases). This TCR came from a female donor with ankylosing spondylitis or in good health (not recorded which). Sequenced material: blood, either unsorted or a sorted T cell fraction (not recorded which). The CDR3 region is CASSREVTYEQYF. The DNA for the CDR3 is TGTGCCAGCAGCAGGGAAGTGACCTACGAGCAGTACTTC.